Shown below are 16 T cell receptor beta chains from a single sample sequenced in a study of shared clonotypes between healthy human individuals. Generated by immunoSEQ multiplex PCR, the TCRdb table keeps only in-frame clones and is missing some. The sample consists of about 2.1 million clones, roughly 95% of them appearing once. Naive CD8 isolation took CD45RO-negative cells positively selected for CCR7 and excluded terminally differentiated effector memory CD45RA+ cells. Sequencing was performed on naive CD8+ T cells from PBMCs. The receptors here all came from a man between 18 and 35 years old in good health. Some clones in this sample may be carry-over from other donors' samples.

The chain couples TRBV5-6 to TRBJ2-5, with D maybe TRBD2 (6 bases). This CDR3 spans 17 amino acids. Trimming took 3 bases from V and 2 from J, leaving 20 bases between them. Germline V gene lookup returns CDR1 SGHDT and CDR2 YYEEEE. In nucleotides, the CDR3 is TGTGCCAGCAGCTGGGCGGCCGGGGGTAACATACAAGAGACCCAGTACTTC. This translates into CASSWAAGGNIQETQYF. Together with reference TRBV5-6 and TRBJ2-5, the CDR3 gives the full variable domain: DAGVTQSPTHLIKTRGQQVTLRCSPKSGHDTVSWYQQALGQGPQFIFQYYEEEERQRGNFPDRFSGHQFPNYSSELNVNALLLGDSALYLCASSWAAGGNIQETQYFGPGTRLLVL.

This clone was counted once. The chain couples TRBV18 to TRBJ2-5; TRBD1 might be the D (5 bases). This CDR3 comprises 15 residues. Germline CDR1 reads KGHSH; CDR2 reads LQKENI. Trimming took 6 bases from V and 0 from J, leaving 14 bases between them. CDR3 nucleotide sequence: TGTGCCAGCTCGCCAACCACAGGTTACCAAGAGACCCAGTACTTC. This gives the protein CASSPTTGYQETQYF.

This clone appeared a single time. The chain has TRBV6-1 and TRBJ1-1; D is uncertain. V was cut by 6 bases and J by 4 bases, with 9 bases left in between. CDR1 and CDR2 (germline): MNHNS, SASEGT. The CDR3 sequence is 12 residues long. The CDR3 sequence is CASRSWVTEAFF. As DNA, the CDR3 is TGTGCCAGCAGAAGCTGGGTCACTGAAGCTTTCTTT.

The chain has TRBV9 and TRBJ1-3; TRBD1 agrees at 11 bases. Germline CDR1 is SGDLS and CDR2 is YYNGEE. J gave up 8 bases and V 3 bases, and 13 bases lay outside the gene matches. The CDR3 loop spans 17 amino acids. DNA for the CDR3: TGTGCCAGCAGCGCCCGACTGGGACCGGGACAGGGGGACACCATATATTTT. Amino acid sequence: CASSARLGPGQGDTIYF. The full variable domain, its missing parts supplied by reference TRBV9 and TRBJ1-3, is DSGVTQTPKHLITATGQRVTLRCSPRSGDLSVYWYQQSLDQGLQFLIQYYNGEERAKGNILERFSAQQFPDLHSELNLSSLELGDSALYFCASSARLGPGQGDTIYFGEGSWLTVV.

The chain combines TRBV6-1 with TRBJ1-4, with D hard to call. CDR3 length: 15 residues. Germline CDR1 is MNHNS and CDR2 is SASEGT. Trimming cost V 0 bases and J 15 bases, with 20 bases left between them. CDR3 coding DNA: TGTGCCAGCAGTGAAGCTTTAGGCTCTTCTGTTAATATGTTTTTT. The encoded protein is CASSEALGSSVNMFF.

The V and J genes are TRBV4-1 and TRBJ1-5; D gene unclear. The CDR3 has 18 residues. V shed 1 base and J shed 0 bases, with 16 bases lying between them. The germline CDR1 and CDR2 sequences are MGHRA and YSYEKL. Written as DNA, the CDR3 is TGCGCCAGCAGCCAAGGCCTCCCCGAGGCATATAGCAATCAGCCCCAGCATTTT. Residues: CASSQGLPEAYSNQPQHF.

The chain joins TRBV7-8 to TRBJ2-7; a weak D match, TRBD1 (5 bases). From germline, CDR1 is SGHVS and CDR2 FQNEAQ. V lost 0 bases and J lost 6, with 12 bases in between. This CDR3 has 14 residues. This chain's CDR3 is CASSLAGRVSEQYF. CDR3 coding DNA: TGTGCCAGCAGCTTAGCGGGCAGGGTTAGCGAGCAGTACTTC. The full variable domain, rest sourced from reference TRBV7-8 and TRBJ2-7, is GAGVSQSPRYKVAKRGQDVALRCDPISGHVSLFWYQQALGQGPEFLTYFQNEAQLDKSGLPSDRFFAERPEGSVSTLKIQRTQQEDSAVYLCASSLAGRVSEQYFGPGTRLTVT.

The V gene is TRBV4-1, the J gene TRBJ2-7, with D uncertain. CDR1 is MGHRA and CDR2 is YSYEKL in the germline V gene. This CDR3 comprises 13 residues. V shed 1 base and J shed 6 bases, with 10 bases lying between them. DNA of the CDR3: TGCGCCAGCAGCCAAGCGGTCGTGGGCGAGCAGTACTTC. Amino acids: CASSQAVVGEQYF.

In DNA, the CDR3 is TGTGCCAGCAGCCCCGGAGCGGCTAGCACAGATACGCAGTATTTT. Translation: CASSPGAASTDTQYF. J is TRBJ2-3 and V is TRBV7-9; D may be TRBD2 (5 bases). The CDR3 spans 15 residues. Germline V gene lookup returns CDR1 SEHNR and CDR2 FQNEAQ (reference sequence). Trimming removed 5 bases from V and 0 bases from J, with 12 bases in between. Full variable domain (remainder filled in from reference TRBV7-9 and TRBJ2-3): DTGVSQNPRHKITKRGQNVTFRCDPISEHNRLYWYRQTLGQGPEFLTYFQNEAQLEKSRLLSDRFSAERPKGSFSTLEIQRTEQGDSAMYLCASSPGAASTDTQYFGPGTRLTVL.

The CDR3: CAISGDTSSYNEQFF. The CDR3 DNA is TGTGCCATCAGCGGGGACACGAGCTCCTACAATGAGCAGTTCTTC. The chain carries TRBV10-3 and TRBJ2-1, with D perhaps matching TRBD1 (6 bases). The CDR3 length is 15 residues. V was clipped by 6 bases and J by 0 bases, with 12 bases between them. Germline V gene lookup returns CDR1 ENHRY and CDR2 SYGVKD.

The genes are TRBV27 and TRBJ2-3; D unresolved. Germline loops: CDR1 MNHEY, CDR2 SMNVEV (reference sequence). This CDR3 contains 13 residues. Trimming left V 5 bases short and J 3 bases short, with 9 bases between. CDR3 loop: CASSRMVTDTQYF. The CDR3 nucleotides are TGTGCCAGCAGTCGAATGGTGACAGATACGCAGTATTTT.

J is TRBJ2-1 and V is TRBV7-9; D may be TRBD1 (6 bases). Trimming stripped 4 bases from V and 4 bases from J, with 8 bases between. From germline, CDR1 is SEHNR and CDR2 FQNEAQ (reference sequence). The CDR3 extends over 13 amino acids. This chain's CDR3 is CASSYGQYNEQFF. The DNA for the CDR3 is TGTGCCAGCAGCTATGGACAGTACAATGAGCAGTTCTTC.

To note about this clone: The same CDR3 arises from other DNA sequences in this sample as well. The chain is built from TRBV27 and TRBJ2-7; either TRBD1 or TRBD2 may supply D (5 bases each). CDR3 length equals 11 residues. Deletions cut 6 bases from V and 4 bases from J, with 7 bases between. In germline, CDR1 is MNHEY, CDR2 SMNVEV (reference sequence). The CDR3 nucleotides read TGTGCCAGCAGCTGGGGGTACGAGCAGTACTTC. Protein: CASSWGYEQYF.

This chain joins TRBV4-1 and TRBJ2-2; TRBD2 matches 12 bases. Germline CDR1 reads MGHRA; CDR2 reads YSYEKL. V lost 4 bases, J lost 3 bases, and 15 bases stayed unmatched. The CDR3 totals 20 residues. The CDR3 is CASSLVRETSGSFDTGELFF. DNA for the CDR3: TGCGCCAGCAGCCTCGTGCGGGAGACTAGCGGGAGTTTTGACACCGGGGAGCTGTTTTTT.

V is TRBV5-8 and J is TRBJ2-5; D gene uncertain. The CDR3 loop spans 15 amino acids. Trimming shortened V by 0 bases and J by 2 bases, and 11 bases separated the two germline ends. Germline-derived CDR1 and CDR2 are SGHTS and YDEGEE. The CDR3 protein is CASSLGNTGQETQYF. Here the CDR3 DNA reads TGTGCCAGCAGCTTGGGGAATACCGGGCAAGAGACCCAGTACTTC.

This clone was seen only a few times. The chain combines TRBV11-2 with TRBJ1-1; D call uncertain. The germline gives CDR1 SGHAT, CDR2 FQNNGV. This CDR3 has 16 residues. Trimming left V 4 bases short and J 0 bases short, with 15 bases between. The CDR3 here is CASSSQLGIMNTEAFF. The CDR3 DNA follows: TGTGCCAGCAGCTCCCAGTTGGGGATCATGAACACTGAAGCTTTCTTT.